Below are 8 T cell receptor beta chains sequenced from a single sample in a study of vaccination effects on CD4 cells after COVID-19. No antigen has been assigned to these receptors. Culturing for about ten days preceded CD4+ T cell isolation. Every participant took two doses of the BNT162b2 or mRNA-1273 vaccine. Sequencing was performed with immunoSEQ multiplex PCR; in TCRdb, only in-frame clones are kept and a portion is missing. The table lists 45,000 to 55,000 clones, about three quarters of them singletons, with around 7% in the top ten. Sequenced here: CD4+ T cells from PBMCs cultured without peptide, sampled after COVID-19 vaccination. The origin of the receptors is a human donor who received a COVID-19 vaccine.

V and J are TRBV6-5 and TRBJ1-1; D is undetermined. From germline, CDR1 is MNHEY and CDR2 SVGAGI. The CDR3 contains 11 residues. V lost 6 bases and J 4 bases, leaving 6 bases between the germline ends. The CDR3 is CASRHSTEAFF. DNA of the CDR3: TGTGCCAGCAGGCACAGCACTGAAGCTTTCTTT.

The CDR3 loop reads CASSLDGITDTQYF. The CDR3 DNA reads TGCGCCAGCAGCTTGGACGGGATCACAGATACGCAGTATTTT. V usage is TRBV5-1 and J usage is TRBJ2-3, with D maybe TRBD2 (5 bases). The germline CDR1 and CDR2 sequences are SGHRS and YFSETQ. The CDR3 runs 14 residues. V was shortened by 0 bases and J by 2 bases, with 7 bases between the two germline ends.

V and J are TRBV5-1 and TRBJ2-7, with D tentatively TRBD1 (5 bases). The CDR3 is 14 amino acids. Germline CDR1 is SGHRS and CDR2 is YFSETQ. Trimming pared 6 bases from V and 6 bases from J, leaving 19 bases between. CDR3 sequence (DNA): TGCGCCAGCACCTGGCAGGGTGCTACGGGCGAGCAGTACTTC. Protein: CASTWQGATGEQYF.

This chain joins TRBV27 and TRBJ1-2, with no clear D. This CDR3 is 14 amino acids long. Trimming left V 2 bases short and J 8 bases short, with 15 bases between. Germline V gene sequence: CDR1 MNHEY, CDR2 SMNVEV (reference sequence). The CDR3 is CASSLSRTEGGYTF. The CDR3 DNA reads TGTGCCAGCAGTTTAAGCCGGACGGAAGGAGGCTACACCTTC.

V and J are TRBV19 and TRBJ1-6, with TRBD1 identical over 11 bases. Germline assignment: CDR1 LNHDA and CDR2 SQIVND (reference sequence). The CDR3 is made up of 18 amino acids. The ends lost 3 bases at V and 7 bases at J; junction bases unmatched: 11. CDR3 protein: CASSMGRTGGVKNSPLHF. The DNA of the CDR3 is TGTGCCAGTAGTATGGGGCGGACAGGGGGCGTTAAGAATTCACCCCTCCACTTT.

The J gene is TRBJ2-1, the V gene TRBV5-4; the match to TRBD2 covers 10 bases. Germline V lookup: CDR1 SGHNT, CDR2 YYREEE (reference sequence). With 0 bases clipped from V and 4 bases from J, the junction kept 7 bases outside the gene matches. This CDR3 has 17 residues. This CDR3 reads CASSLDPVAGGYNEQFF. For the CDR3, the DNA is TGTGCCAGCAGCTTGGACCCCGTAGCGGGGGGTTACAATGAGCAGTTCTTC.

V and J are TRBV7-7 and TRBJ2-5; 9 positions agree with TRBD1. The germline V gene encodes CDR1 SSHAT and CDR2 FNYEAQ (reference sequence). Trimming cost V 5 bases and J 5 bases; bases outside gene matches: 12. The CDR3 has 16 residues. CDR3 in DNA: TGTGCCAGCAGCCGCTCCACAGGGGGCGAGTCGGAGACCCAGTACTTC. It specifies CASSRSTGGESETQYF. The whole variable domain, filled in from reference TRBV7-7 and TRBJ2-5, reads GAGVSQSPRYKVTKRGQDVTLRCDPISSHATLYWYQQALGQGPEFLTYFNYEAQPDKSGLPSDRFSAERPEGSISTLTIQRTEQRDSAMYRCASSRSTGGESETQYFGPGTRLLVL.

Concerning this clone: Different DNA sequences within this sample yield the same CDR3. Written as DNA, the CDR3 is TGCGCCAGCAGCTTGCTACCGGGCCTAAATCAGCCCCAGCATTTT. It yields the protein CASSLLPGLNQPQHF. The chain uses TRBV5-1 and TRBJ1-5; D unclear. The germline V gene has CDR1 SGHRS and CDR2 YFSETQ. This CDR3 comprises 15 residues. The ends were cut back, 1 base at V and 4 bases at J, with 12 bases in the middle.